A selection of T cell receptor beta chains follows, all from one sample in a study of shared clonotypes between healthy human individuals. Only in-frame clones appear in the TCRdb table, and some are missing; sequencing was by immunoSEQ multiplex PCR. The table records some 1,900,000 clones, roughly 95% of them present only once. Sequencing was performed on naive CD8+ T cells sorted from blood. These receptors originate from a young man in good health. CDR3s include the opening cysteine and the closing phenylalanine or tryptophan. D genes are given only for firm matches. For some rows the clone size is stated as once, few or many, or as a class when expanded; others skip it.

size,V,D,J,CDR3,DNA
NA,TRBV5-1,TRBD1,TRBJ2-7,CASSPFGQGGHEQYF,TGCGCCAGCAGCCCCTTCGGACAGGGGGGTCACGAGCAGTACTTC
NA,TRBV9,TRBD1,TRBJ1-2,CASSPGRAGGLYGYTF,TGTGCCAGCAGCCCTGGAAGGGCAGGGGGCCTCTATGGCTACACCTTC
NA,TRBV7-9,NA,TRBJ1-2,CASSLQASADGYTF,TGTGCCAGCAGCTTACAGGCCTCGGCAGATGGCTACACCTTC
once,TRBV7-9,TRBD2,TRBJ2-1,CASSSGGPYNEQFF,TGTGCCAGCAGCTCGGGGGGACCTTACAATGAGCAGTTCTTC
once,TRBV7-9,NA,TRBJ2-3,CASSATDYGTDTQYF,TGTGCCAGCAGCGCGACGGACTACGGCACAGATACGCAGTATTTT
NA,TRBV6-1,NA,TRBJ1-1,CASSSSPEAFF,TGTGCCAGCAGTTCATCCCCTGAAGCTTTCTTT
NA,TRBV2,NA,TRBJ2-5,CASSVRQGPETQYF,TGTGCCAGCAGTGTGAGGCAGGGGCCAGAGACCCAGTACTTC
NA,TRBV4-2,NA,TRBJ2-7,CASSQFPDNSYEQYF,TGTGCCAGCAGCCAATTTCCCGACAACTCCTACGAGCAGTACTTC
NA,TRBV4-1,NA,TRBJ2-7,CASSQAGQSYEQYF,TGCGCCAGCAGCCAGGCGGGACAGTCCTACGAGCAGTACTTC
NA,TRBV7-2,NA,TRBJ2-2,CASKTGSYTGELFF,TGTGCCAGCAAAACAGGGAGTTACACCGGGGAGCTGTTTTTT
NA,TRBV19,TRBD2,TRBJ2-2,CASSIDREGLNTGELFF,TGTGCCAGTAGTATAGATCGGGAGGGCTTGAACACCGGGGAGCTGTTTTTT
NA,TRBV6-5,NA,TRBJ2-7,CASSYRGYEQYF,TGTGCCAGCAGTTACCGGGGGTACGAGCAGTACTTC
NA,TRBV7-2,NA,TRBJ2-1,CASSFLTAFNEQFF,TGTGCCAGCAGCTTTCTGACAGCTTTCAATGAGCAGTTCTTC
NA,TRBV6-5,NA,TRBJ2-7,CASSPPNGVYEQYF,TGTGCCAGCAGTCCCCCCAACGGGGTCTACGAGCAGTACTTC
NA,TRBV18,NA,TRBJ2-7,CASSQDLYEQYF,TGTGCCAGCTCACAGGACCTCTACGAGCAGTACTTC
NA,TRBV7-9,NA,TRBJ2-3,CASSPGLGDTQYF,TGTGCCAGCAGCCCCGGTTTGGGAGATACGCAGTATTTT
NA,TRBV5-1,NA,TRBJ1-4,CASSSPWEEKLFF,TGCGCCAGCAGCTCGCCGTGGGAGGAAAAACTGTTTTTT
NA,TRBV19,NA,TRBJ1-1,CASSLVPGYTEAFF,TGTGCCAGTAGTTTAGTCCCAGGGTACACTGAAGCTTTCTTT
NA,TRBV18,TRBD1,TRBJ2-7,CASSPQAGTGDYEQYF,TGTGCCAGCTCACCGCAAGCCGGGACAGGAGACTACGAGCAGTACTTC
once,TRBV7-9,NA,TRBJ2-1,CASSLSGSEFNEQFF,TGTGCCAGCAGCTTATCCGGGAGTGAATTTAATGAGCAGTTCTTC
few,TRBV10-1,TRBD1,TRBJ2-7,CASSESGGQPYEQYF,TGCGCCAGCAGTGAGTCAGGGGGACAGCCTTACGAGCAGTACTTC
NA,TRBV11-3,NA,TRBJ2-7,CASSLQGGYEQYF,TGTGCCAGCAGTTTACAGGGAGGGTACGAGCAGTACTTC
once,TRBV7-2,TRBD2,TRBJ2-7,CASSSTSGSNYEQYF,TGTGCCAGCAGCTCGACTAGCGGGAGTAACTACGAGCAGTACTTC
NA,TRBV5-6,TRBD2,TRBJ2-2,CASSSDGTNYGELFF,TGTGCCAGCAGCTCTGACGGGACTAACTACGGGGAGCTGTTTTTT
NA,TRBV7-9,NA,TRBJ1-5,CASSSAVGQPQHF,TGTGCCAGCAGCTCCGCCGTGGGGCAGCCCCAGCATTTT
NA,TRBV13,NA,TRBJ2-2,CASSEGNTGELFF,TGTGCCAGCAGCGAAGGGAACACCGGGGAGCTGTTTTTT
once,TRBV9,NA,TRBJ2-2,CASSVPYTGLNTGELFF,TGTGCCAGCAGCGTACCCTATACAGGGCTGAACACCGGGGAGCTGTTTTTT
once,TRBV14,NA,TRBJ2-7,CASSQEGGVEQYF,TGTGCCAGCAGCCAAGAAGGAGGGGTCGAGCAGTACTTC
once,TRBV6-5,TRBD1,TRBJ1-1,CASSGTGANTEAFF,TGTGCCAGCAGTGGGACAGGGGCGAACACTGAAGCTTTCTTT
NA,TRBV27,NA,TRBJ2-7,CASSFRGSSEQYF,TGTGCCAGCAGTTTTCGGGGCTCCAGCGAGCAGTACTTC
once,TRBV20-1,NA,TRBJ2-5,CSAREDLTQYF,TGCAGTGCTAGAGAAGACTTGACCCAGTACTTC
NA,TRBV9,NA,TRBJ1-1,CASSPEGFGTEAFF,TGTGCCAGCAGCCCGGAGGGGTTCGGCACTGAAGCTTTCTTT
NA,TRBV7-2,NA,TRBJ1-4,CASSLPVLGEKLFF,TGTGCCAGCAGCCTTCCGGTACTGGGTGAAAAACTGTTTTTT
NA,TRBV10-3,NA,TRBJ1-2,CAIREDTLYGYTF,TGTGCCATCAGAGAGGACACCCTCTATGGCTACACCTTC
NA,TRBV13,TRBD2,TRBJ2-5,CASSYRAGVETQYF,TGTGCCAGCAGCTACCGCGCGGGGGTGGAGACCCAGTACTTC
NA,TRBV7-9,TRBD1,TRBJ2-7,CASSRTGREQYF,TGTGCCAGCAGCCGGACAGGGAGGGAGCAGTACTTC
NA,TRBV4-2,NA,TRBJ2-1,CASSQGLLSSYNEQFF,TGTGCCAGCAGCCAAGGTTTACTGAGCTCCTACAATGAGCAGTTCTTC
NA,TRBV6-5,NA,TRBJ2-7,CASSYSGYGDEQYF,TGTGCCAGCAGTTACTCCGGCTACGGGGACGAGCAGTACTTC
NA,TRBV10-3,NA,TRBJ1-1,CAISEKLGYTEAFF,TGTGCCATCAGTGAAAAGTTAGGCTACACTGAAGCTTTCTTT
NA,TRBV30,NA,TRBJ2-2,CASAANTGELFF,TGTGCCTCAGCGGCGAACACCGGGGAGCTGTTTTTT
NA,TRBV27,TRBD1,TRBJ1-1,CASSKDRGTEAFF,TGTGCCAGCAGTAAAGACAGGGGCACTGAAGCTTTCTTT
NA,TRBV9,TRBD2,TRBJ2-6,CASSGTSGGARGANVLTF,TGTGCCAGCAGCGGAACTAGCGGGGGGGCCCGTGGGGCCAACGTCCTGACTTTC
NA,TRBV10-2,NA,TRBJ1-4,CASSESFLQDTNEKLFF,TGCGCCAGCAGTGAGTCGTTCCTCCAGGACACTAATGAAAAACTGTTTTTT
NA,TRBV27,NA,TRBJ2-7,CASSRDGRSYEQYF,TGTGCCAGCAGCCGGGACGGCCGCTCCTACGAGCAGTACTTC
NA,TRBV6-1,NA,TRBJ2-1,CASSEWRGSYNEQFF,TGTGCCAGCAGTGAATGGCGGGGTTCCTACAATGAGCAGTTCTTC
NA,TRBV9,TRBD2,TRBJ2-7,CASSPSAGSSYEQYF,TGTGCCAGCAGCCCCTCAGCGGGGTCTTCCTACGAGCAGTACTTC
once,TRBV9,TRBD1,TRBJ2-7,CASSVEGQGGYEQYF,TGTGCCAGCAGCGTAGAGGGACAGGGGGGGTACGAGCAGTACTTC
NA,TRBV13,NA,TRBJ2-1,CASSSDWNEQFF,TGTGCCAGCAGCTCAGACTGGAATGAGCAGTTCTTC
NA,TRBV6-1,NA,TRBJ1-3,CASRPQGSSGNTIYF,TGTGCCAGCAGGCCCCAGGGAAGCTCTGGAAACACCATATATTTT
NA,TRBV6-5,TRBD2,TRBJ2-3,CASSSGLAGDTQYF,TGTGCCAGCAGCTCAGGACTAGCGGGAGATACGCAGTATTTT
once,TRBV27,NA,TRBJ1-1,CASSLYPPGEGTNTEAFF,TGTGCCAGCAGTTTATACCCCCCTGGCGAGGGAACAAACACTGAAGCTTTCTTT